Below, 11 T cell receptor beta chains from the same sample are listed, as sequenced in a study of naive and memory T cell subsets. The beta constant-region primer was an equimolar mix of two oligonucleotides covering TRBC1 and TRBC2. One entry per CDR3 protein results from TCRdb running MiXCR on the UMI-ligation and nested PCR reads. The profile shows some 150,000 distinct CDR3 sequences, approximately 17% of them singletons. The sample comprised naive CD4+ T cells from blood. These receptors were obtained from a human donor in good health.

This clonotype occurred a few times. The rearrangement joins TRBV12-3 or TRBV12-4 to TRBJ2-3, with D possibly TRBD2 on 6 matching bases. The CDR3 contains 16 residues. V was trimmed by 3 bases and J by 5 bases, leaving 18 bases between them. The CDR3 DNA reads as TGTGCCAGCAGTTTCCGGGACCGCCAGGAGGGAGATACGCAGTATTTT. It codes for CASSFRDRQEGDTQYF.

This clonotype has only a few counts. The rearrangement links TRBV20-1 to TRBJ2-3; 7 nucleotides match TRBD1. In germline, CDR1 is DFQATT, CDR2 SNEGSKA (reference sequence). The V gene end was trimmed by 6 bases and the J gene end by 1 base; junction bases not matched to a gene: 7. CDR3 length equals 14 residues. The CDR3 here is CSARQGRGTDTQYF. DNA for the CDR3: TGCAGTGCGCGACAGGGTAGGGGCACAGATACGCAGTATTTT.

This clonotype has a handful of counts. The gene calls are TRBV7-9 and TRBJ2-4, with a tentative D call TRBD2 (6 bases). V was shortened by 1 base and J by 1 base, with 23 bases between the two germline ends. This CDR3 has 20 amino acids. Germline CDR1 SEHNR, CDR2 FQNEAQ (reference sequence). CDR3 sequence: CASSLVGWAGPRQAKNIQYF. DNA of the CDR3: TGTGCCAGCAGCTTAGTTGGATGGGCGGGACCCCGGCAGGCCAAAAACATTCAGTACTTC.

This clonotype was seen a few times. The rearrangement links TRBV20-1 to TRBJ1-2, with D tentatively TRBD1 (5 bases). CDR3 size: 13 residues. Germline values: CDR1 DFQATT, CDR2 SNEGSKA (reference sequence). Trimming took off 8 bases at V and 4 bases at J, with 17 bases between the two ends. CDR3 amino acids: CSPIGTDSYGYTF. CDR3 bases: TGCAGTCCTATCGGGACGGATAGCTATGGCTACACCTTC.

The chain uses TRBV6-2 or TRBV6-3 and TRBJ2-7; the D is unclear. The V end was cut by 2 bases, the J end by 3 bases, with 11 bases between. Looked up from germline, CDR1 is MNHEY and CDR2 is SVGEGT. The CDR3 has 14 residues. The CDR3, as DNA: TGTGCCAGCAGTTACCGCGGTGAAATCTACGAGCAGTACTTC. This encodes CASSYRGEIYEQYF.

The V call is TRBV29-1, the J call TRBJ2-7; unclear D gene. Trimming shortened V by 5 bases and J by 1 base, and 9 bases separated the two germline ends. The CDR3 totals 12 residues. Germline-derived CDR1 and CDR2 are SQVTM and ANQGSEA. CDR3 residues: CSVYLSSYEQYF. CDR3 sequence (DNA): TGCAGCGTTTACCTTTCGTCCTACGAGCAGTACTTC.

Concerning this clonotype: One junction end disagrees with the germline gene, perhaps due to a read error. The chain has TRBV24-1 and TRBJ2-3; D may be TRBD1 or TRBD2 (5 bases each). The CDR3 sequence is 11 residues long. Germline loops: CDR1 KGHDR, CDR2 SFDVKD. The CDR3 DNA sequence: TGTGCCACCAGTGGGGGGTCCCTGAAAGATTTT. It encodes CATSGGSLKDF.

This clonotype was seen once. The chain couples TRBV18 to TRBJ1-4; D might be TRBD1 (5 bases). CDR1 and CDR2 from the germline V gene are KGHSH and LQKENI. There are 14 residues in the CDR3. With 5 bases removed from V and 8 bases from J, the gap between germline ends came to 15 bases. The DNA of the CDR3 is TGTGCCAGCTCAACTCAGGGTGGTCGCGAAAAACTGTTTTTT. It yields the protein CASSTQGGREKLFF.

This rearrangement joins TRBV7-9 to TRBJ1-4; TRBD1 agrees at 8 bases. CDR3 length: 15 amino acids. Trimming at V came to 1 base and at J to 4 bases, leaving 2 bases not matched to a gene. Germline CDR1 reads SEHNR; CDR2 reads FQNEAQ (reference sequence). CDR3 loop: CASSLEGQDNEKLFF. CDR3 DNA sequence: TGTGCCAGCAGCTTAGAGGGACAGGATAATGAAAAACTGTTTTTT.

This clonotype has more than one count but fewer than ten. The genes are TRBV7-2 and TRBJ2-5; 13 bases line up with TRBD2. The CDR3 is made up of 16 amino acids. The junction had 9 bases not matched to a gene; V was cut back by 6 bases and J by 5 bases. The V gene's germline CDR1 is SGHTA and CDR2 FQGNSA. CDR3 nucleotides: TGTGCCAGCAGTTTCCTGACTAGCGGGAGGAGGGAGACCCAGTACTTC. Translated: CASSFLTSGRRETQYF.

In its sample, this clonotype was seen many times. V and J are TRBV12-3 or TRBV12-4 and TRBJ2-5, with D unresolved. V was clipped by 6 bases and J by 2 bases, with 4 bases between them. This CDR3 comprises 11 residues. The CDR3 DNA reads TGTGCCAGCAGCGTACAAGAGACCCAGTACTTC. The encoded protein is CASSVQETQYF.